This record covers a single T cell receptor (beta chain). Its antigen is still unknown. Those who donated, Caucasian adults without exception, all lived in Nashville, Tennessee. With unsorted samples, genomic DNA was obtained from 90 million to 95 million PBMCs. V lost 2 bases and J 1 base, leaving 27 bases between the germline ends. The CDR3 has 20 residues. CDR1 is SNHLY and CDR2 is FYNNEI in the germline V gene. The sample originates from a study of shared clonotypes between healthy human individuals. For the study at large: A few men and two women, aged 18 to 49, were donors. Findings of the study overall: Sampling involved blood alone; tissue repertoires likely differ.

Profiled with immunoSEQ multiplex PCR; TCRdb holds only in-frame clones, not every one. The sample lists under 600,000 clones; roughly 79% were seen once. The sequence was collected from a woman between 35 and 50 years old in good health. Some clones in this sample may be carry-over from other donors' samples. V is TRBV2 and J is TRBJ2-7, with a tentative D call TRBD1 (5 bases). The source material was PBMCs. The CDR3 nucleotides are TGTGCCAGCAGTGAACCCGTGATCGTTAGTGACAGCCTGGGGTCCTACGAGCAGTACTTC. This sequence encodes CASSEPVIVSDSLGSYEQYF.